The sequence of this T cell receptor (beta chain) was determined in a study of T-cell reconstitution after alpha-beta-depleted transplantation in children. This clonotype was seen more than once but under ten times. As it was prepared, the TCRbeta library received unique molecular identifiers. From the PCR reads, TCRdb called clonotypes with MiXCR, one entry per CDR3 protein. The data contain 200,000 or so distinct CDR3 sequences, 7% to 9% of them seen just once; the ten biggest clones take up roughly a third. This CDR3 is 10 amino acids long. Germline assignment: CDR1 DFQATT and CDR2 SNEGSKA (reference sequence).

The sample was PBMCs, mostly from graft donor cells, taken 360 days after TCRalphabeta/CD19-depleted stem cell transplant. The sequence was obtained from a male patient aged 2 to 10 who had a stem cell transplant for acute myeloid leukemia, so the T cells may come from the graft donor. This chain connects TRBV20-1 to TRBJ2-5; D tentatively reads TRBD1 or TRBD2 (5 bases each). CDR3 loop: CGVGEETQYF. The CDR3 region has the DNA TGCGGCGTGGGGGAAGAGACCCAGTACTTC.